The 32 T cell receptor beta chains below all came from one sample that was sequenced in a study of blood T cells in healthy people across ages. The second PCR ran 7 to 11 cycles with a sample-barcoded 5' primer and J-beta primers. TCRdb fed the 5' RACE reads into MiXCR, producing one record per CDR3 protein. The table records hundreds of thousands of distinct CDR3 sequences, 25% to 35% of them present only once. The specimen sequenced was blood. These receptors all stem from a woman of 80 years or more in good health.

In its sample, this clonotype was seen a few times. The J gene is TRBJ1-1, the V gene TRBV28; 7 bases are shared with TRBD1. V shed 0 bases, J shed 0 bases, and the junction held 1 base outside the gene matches. Germline V lookup: CDR1 MDHEN, CDR2 SYDVKM. The CDR3 consists of 15 residues. The CDR3 loop is CASSLWGQMNTEAFF. The CDR3 region has the DNA TGTGCCAGCAGTTTATGGGGACAGATGAACACTGAAGCTTTCTTT.

In its sample, this clonotype was seen a few times. This rearrangement joins TRBV30 to TRBJ1-5; 7 nucleotides match TRBD1. From germline, CDR1 is GTSNPN and CDR2 SVGIG (reference sequence). The CDR3 is made up of 13 amino acids. V dropped 1 base and J dropped 7; count of bases not matched to a gene: 4. This CDR3 reads CAWSADRAQPQHF. DNA for the CDR3: TGTGCCTGGAGTGCAGACAGGGCACAGCCCCAGCATTTT.

This clonotype was counted only a few times. V is TRBV6-6 and J is TRBJ1-1; perhaps TRBD1 as D (5 bases). Germline V gene lookup returns CDR1 MNHNY and CDR2 SVGAGI (reference sequence). V lost 2 bases and J 0 bases, leaving 10 bases between the germline ends. The CDR3 length is 15 residues. In nucleotides, the CDR3 is TGTGCCAGCAGTTACGTTGACAGACTGAACACTGAAGCTTTCTTT. It encodes CASSYVDRLNTEAFF.

V usage is TRBV11-2 and J usage is TRBJ2-3, with 10 bases matching TRBD2. The germline CDR1 and CDR2 sequences are SGHAT and FQNNGV. This CDR3 is 16 amino acids long. J lost 1 base, V lost 3 bases, and 4 bases had no gene match. The CDR3 DNA follows: TGTGCCAGCAGCTTCATCGGACTAGCGGGCACAGATACGCAGTATTTT. Translated, it gives CASSFIGLAGTDTQYF.

This clonotype was observed a handful of times. V and J are TRBV6-6 and TRBJ2-7; a weak D match, TRBD2 (7 bases). Germline V CDR1 and CDR2: MNHNY, SVGAGI (reference sequence). Deletions cut 5 bases from V and 2 bases from J, with 19 bases between. The CDR3 spans 16 residues. For the CDR3, the DNA is TGTGCCAGCAGTCACGCGGAGGGGGGGAAGCCCTACGAGCAGTACTTC. Amino acid sequence: CASSHAEGGKPYEQYF.

This clonotype has just a few counts. The rearrangement joins TRBV6-5 to TRBJ1-2; the D is unclear. This CDR3 is built from 17 residues. Germline-derived CDR1 and CDR2 are MNHEY and SVGAGI. V lost 0 bases and J lost 6, with 20 bases in between. Here the CDR3 reads CASSYSMMVRPGDGYTF. For the CDR3, the DNA is TGTGCCAGCAGTTACTCGATGATGGTGCGTCCGGGAGATGGCTACACCTTC.

This clonotype has at least ten counts. This chain connects TRBV4-2 to TRBJ1-6; D not certain. V lost 0 bases and J 5 bases, leaving 5 bases between the germline ends. This CDR3 is 14 amino acids long. Germline CDR1 reads LGHNA; CDR2 reads YNFKEQ. CDR3 sequence reads: CASSQDSNNSPLHF. For the CDR3, the DNA is TGTGCCAGCAGCCAAGATAGTAATAATTCACCCCTCCACTTT.

This clonotype was recorded many times. The gene calls are TRBV7-2 and TRBJ2-5, with 10 bases identical to TRBD2. The CDR3 covers 15 residues. Trimming at V came to 3 bases and at J to 4 bases, leaving 5 bases not matched to a gene. CDR1 is SGHTA and CDR2 is FQGNSA in the germline V gene. The CDR3 here is CASSFSGGTRETQYF. CDR3 coding DNA: TGTGCCAGCAGCTTTAGCGGGGGGACACGAGAGACCCAGTACTTC.

The V and J genes are TRBV4-1 and TRBJ2-3; possible D gene TRBD2, 8 bases. CDR3 length: 16 residues. V was pared by 3 bases and J by 2 bases, with 15 bases between. The germline V gene encodes CDR1 MGHRA and CDR2 YSYEKL. CDR3 in amino acids: CASSQHGRGLTDTQYF. The CDR3 DNA sequence: TGCGCCAGCAGCCAGCACGGGAGGGGGCTCACAGATACGCAGTATTTT.

Points on this clonotype: A much bigger clone sits one base away, suggesting this may be a read error. The chain has TRBV6-5 and TRBJ1-2, with 8 positions matching TRBD1. Germline CDR1 reads MNHEY; CDR2 reads SVGAGI. This CDR3 is built from 13 residues. J lost 7 bases, V lost 10 bases, and 11 bases had no gene match. The CDR3 loop reads CANSLVQGGGYTF. In nucleotides, the CDR3 is TGTGCCAACAGCCTCGTACAGGGGGGTGGCTACACCTTC.

In regard to this clonotype: A much larger clone differs by one base, so this may be a read error. The J gene is TRBJ2-3, the V gene TRBV12-3 or TRBV12-4; either TRBD1 or TRBD2 may fit D (5 bases each). The V end lost 6 bases, the J end lost 4 bases, and 17 bases lay between the germline ends. The CDR3 is 15 residues long. Written as DNA, the CDR3 is TGTGCCAGCAGCGAGGGACGGATTAGCGCAGATACGCAGTATTTT. Protein sequence: CASSEGRISADTQYF.

In its sample, this clonotype was seen many times. The DNA of the CDR3 is TGTGCCAGCAGCGTCGAAGCAGGGGACAATGAGCAGTTCTTC. This sequence encodes CASSVEAGDNEQFF. The genes are TRBV11-3 and TRBJ2-1; TRBD1 is a possible D gene (6 bases). V lost 5 bases and J 5 bases, leaving 13 bases between the germline ends. Germline CDR1 is SGHNT and CDR2 is YENEEA. The length of the CDR3 is 14 residues.

This clonotype was observed a handful of times. The rearrangement links TRBV20-1 to TRBJ1-1; D not certain. CDR3 length: 12 residues. The germline V gene has CDR1 DFQATT and CDR2 SNEGSKA (reference sequence). Trimming removed 3 bases at V and 0 bases at J, with 5 bases between. CDR3 sequence reads: CSASMVNTEAFF. The CDR3 DNA reads TGCAGTGCTAGTATGGTGAACACTGAAGCTTTCTTT.

This clonotype was observed many times. The rearrangement uses TRBV6-1 and TRBJ2-7; D is perhaps TRBD1 (5 bases). The CDR3 runs 12 residues. With 7 bases removed from V and 3 bases from J, the gap between germline ends came to 10 bases. CDR1 is MNHNS, CDR2 SASEGT, per germline. The CDR3 loop is CASTETDYEQYF. The CDR3 DNA follows: TGTGCCAGCACCGAGACAGACTACGAGCAGTACTTC.

This sequence joins TRBV5-1 and TRBJ1-1; TRBD1 matches at 8 bases. Germline CDR1 reads SGHRS; CDR2 reads YFSETQ. V lost 0 bases to trimming and J lost 6 bases; unmatched junction nucleotides: 4. The CDR3 has 14 residues. The CDR3 loop is CASSLDPGGSEAFF. CDR3 in DNA: TGCGCCAGCAGCTTGGACCCAGGGGGCTCTGAAGCTTTCTTT.

V gene TRBV6-2 or TRBV6-3 combines with J gene TRBJ1-1, with TRBD1 as a possible D gene (5 bases). CDR3 length: 13 amino acids. The germline V and J ends were trimmed by 7 bases and 9 bases, with 18 bases remaining between them. CDR1 is MNHEY and CDR2 is SVGEGT in the germline V gene. The CDR3 protein is CASTAGTLRKAFF. Here the CDR3 DNA reads TGTGCCAGCACCGCCGGGACCCTCAGGAAAGCTTTCTTT.

This chain connects TRBV3-1 to TRBJ1-4; no definite D call. Germline lookup yields CDR1 LGHDT and CDR2 YNNKEL (reference sequence). Trimming shortened V by 2 bases and J by 8 bases, and 6 bases separated the two germline ends. CDR3 size: 12 residues. CDR3 nucleotide sequence: TGTGCCAGCAGCCAAATTGGGGAAAAACTGTTTTTT. As protein: CASSQIGEKLFF.

With regard to this clonotype: This may arise from a read error, as a much more abundant clone is one base away. This CDR3 reads CARSGRDRGPGGYTF. CDR3 in DNA: TGTGCCCGCAGCGGAAGGGACAGGGGGCCGGGTGGCTACACCTTC. The genes are TRBV7-9 and TRBJ1-2; 12 bases are shared with TRBD1. CDR1 SEHNR and CDR2 FQNEAQ come from the germline V gene (reference sequence). The CDR3 sequence is 15 residues long.

This clonotype was detected many times. Here the CDR3 DNA reads TGTGCCAGCAGCGCGATGGACAGGGGGAACACTGAAGCTTTCTTT. It encodes CASSAMDRGNTEAFF. The chain combines TRBV7-2 with TRBJ1-1; 9 bases are a match to TRBD1. The CDR3 loop spans 15 amino acids. Germline CDR1 is SGHTA and CDR2 is FQGNSA. V was clipped by 5 bases and J by 1 base; unmatched bases: 5.

This clonotype was seen many times. CDR3 protein: CASSYGRQGYLPQYF. CDR3 nucleotide sequence: TGTGCCAGCAGTTACGGGCGACAGGGATATTTACCCCAGTACTTC. The gene calls are TRBV6-5 and TRBJ2-5, with TRBD1 matching over 7 bases. This CDR3 is 15 amino acids long. Looked up from germline, CDR1 is MNHEY and CDR2 is SVGAGI. After removal of 2 bases from V and 9 bases from J, the junction contained 12 bases not matched to a gene.

This clonotype was found many times. The V gene is TRBV27, the J gene TRBJ1-2, with 7 bases aligning to TRBD1. This CDR3 comprises 14 residues. V lost 5 bases to trimming and J lost 8 bases; unmatched junction nucleotides: 11. Germline assignment: CDR1 MNHEY and CDR2 SMNVEV (reference sequence). Written as DNA, the CDR3 is TGTGCCAGCAGTAGAAACGACAGGGCTGGAGGCTACACCTTC. Translated, it gives CASSRNDRAGGYTF.

Regarding this clonotype: Germline is not matched at one junction end, which may reflect a read error. The chain couples TRBV29-1 to TRBJ1-2; D is unresolved. The CDR3 has 12 residues. CDR1 is SQVTM and CDR2 is ANQGSEA in the germline V gene. CDR3 protein: CSVEWPGHGYTF. CDR3 bases: TGCAGCGTTGAATGGCCTGGGCACGGCTACACCTTT. Using reference TRBV29-1 and TRBJ1-2 for the parts outside the CDR3, the full variable domain is SAVISQKPSRDICQRGTSLTIQCQVDSQVTMMFWYRQQPGQSLTLIATANQGSEATYESGFVIDKFPISRPNLTFSTLTVSNMSPEDSSIYLCSVEWPGHGYTFGSGTRLTVV.

The CDR3 DNA follows: TGTGCCAGCAGTTCTCGGGGGTTCGTCCGGGGGCGGTGGTACGAGCAGTACTTC. Translation: CASSSRGFVRGRWYEQYF. V is TRBV28 and J is TRBJ2-7; tentatively, D is TRBD1 or TRBD2 (6 bases each). Trimming left V 4 bases short and J 4 bases short, with 26 bases between. Germline CDR1 MDHEN, CDR2 SYDVKM. This CDR3 has 18 amino acids.

Only one count was recorded for this clonotype. At one of its ends the junction is not consistent with the germline gene, which may arise from a read error. This chain connects TRBV10-3 to TRBJ1-5; 8 bases map to TRBD1. The CDR3 sequence is 13 residues long. Germline assignment: CDR1 ENHRY and CDR2 SYGVKD. CDR3 sequence (DNA): TGTGCCATCAGGGGACAGGACAATCAACCCCAGCATTTT. This codes for CAIRGQDNQPQHF.

On this clonotype itself: Just one base apart from a much larger clone, this may be a read error. This chain uses TRBV11-2 with TRBJ2-5, with D possibly TRBD1 on 5 matching bases. Germline V CDR1 and CDR2: SGHAT, FQNNGV. V lost 5 bases and J 4 bases, leaving 17 bases between the germline ends. The CDR3 is 15 residues long. The CDR3 region has the DNA TGTGCCAGCAGCCCTCAAAGGGGCAGGGTAGAGACCCAGTACTTC. This encodes CASSPQRGRVETQYF.

The gene calls are TRBV20-1 and TRBJ1-5; no definite D call. With 3 bases removed from V and 4 bases from J, the gap between germline ends came to 13 bases. The CDR3 is 14 residues long. CDR1 DFQATT and CDR2 SNEGSKA come from the germline V gene (reference sequence). In DNA form, the CDR3 reads TGCAGTGCTAGTGATCAGGAGCGGAATCAGCCCCAGCATTTT. It translates to CSASDQERNQPQHF.

The chain has TRBV27 and TRBJ2-3; no clear D gene. Germline values: CDR1 MNHEY, CDR2 SMNVEV (reference sequence). This CDR3 is 14 amino acids long. V lost 1 base and J 5 bases, leaving 10 bases between the germline ends. CDR3 sequence reads: CASSLFGTLDTQYF. The CDR3 bases are TGTGCCAGCAGTTTATTCGGAACTTTAGATACGCAGTATTTT.

This sequence joins TRBV5-5 and TRBJ1-4; possible D gene TRBD1, 5 bases. Trimming removed 4 bases from V and 8 bases from J, with 21 bases in between. Germline loops: CDR1 SGHKS, CDR2 YYEKEE (reference sequence). The CDR3 runs to 16 residues. In DNA form, the CDR3 reads TGTGCCAGCAGCCGTATAGGGATTTTCGGGGGGGAAAAACTGTTTTTT. It translates to CASSRIGIFGGEKLFF.

Many counts were recorded for this clonotype. The rearrangement joins TRBV20-1 to TRBJ1-5; weak D call: TRBD1 (5 bases). The CDR3 runs 17 residues. In germline, CDR1 is DFQATT, CDR2 SNEGSKA (reference sequence). The germline V and J ends were trimmed by 0 bases and 3 bases, with 18 bases remaining between them. The CDR3 DNA follows: TGCAGTGCTAGAGATACCCAGGGTTCAGGGTACAATCAGCCCCAGCATTTT. This encodes CSARDTQGSGYNQPQHF.

There are a few counts of this clonotype. The CDR3: CASSREWDAEAFF. The CDR3 DNA follows: TGTGCCAGCAGCCGGGAGTGGGACGCTGAAGCTTTCTTT. The rearrangement links TRBV14 to TRBJ1-1, with a possible D match to TRBD1 (5 bases). Trimming removed 4 bases at V and 6 bases at J, with 12 bases between. Looked up from germline, CDR1 is SGHDN and CDR2 is FVKESK. The CDR3 runs to 13 residues.

This clonotype was seen a handful of times. This sequence joins TRBV12-3 or TRBV12-4 and TRBJ1-5, with no clear D. With 5 bases removed from V and 11 bases from J, the gap between germline ends came to 19 bases. This CDR3 is built from 14 residues. For the CDR3, the DNA is TGTGCCAGCAGTCCCCGCCGTGGCCCTGGGGCCCAGCATTTT. Protein product: CASSPRRGPGAQHF.

This clonotype was picked up a small number of times. V is TRBV6-2 or TRBV6-3 and J is TRBJ1-2, with TRBD1 identical over 7 bases. CDR3 length equals 16 residues. The junction had 8 bases not matched to a gene; V was cut back by 2 bases and J by 2 bases. Germline-derived CDR1 and CDR2 are MNHEY and SVGEGT. The CDR3, as DNA: TGTGCCAGCAGTTACGAACCGGGACAGCTCAACTATGGCTACACCTTC. It translates to CASSYEPGQLNYGYTF.